A selection of T cell receptor beta chains follows, all from one sample in a study of beta chain features in type 1 diabetes. TCRdb keeps only in-frame clones here, not all; method: immunoSEQ multiplex PCR. The sample has some 290,000 clones, 20% to 25% seen once. The sample taken for sequencing was naive CD4+ T cells from blood. Receptors originate from a woman aged 30 to 39 with type 1 diabetes. Each CDR3 is given with its conserved first and last residue. A D gene is named only where the DNA matches it firmly. Clone size appears in some rows only: once, few, many, or a class for an expanded clone.

V	size	J	D	CDR3	DNA
TRBV5-1	NA	TRBJ2-2	TRBD2	CASSLRLAATGELFF	TGCGCCAGCAGCTTGAGACTAGCGGCTACCGGGGAGCTGTTTTTT
TRBV19	few	TRBJ2-5	TRBD2	CASRRTSGGETQYF	TGTGCCAGTAGAAGGACATCGGGAGGAGAGACCCAGTACTTC
TRBV7-9	few	TRBJ2-1	TRBD2	CASSLTGLAGVPRNEQFF	TGTGCCAGCAGCTTGACCGGACTAGCGGGAGTCCCTCGGAATGAGCAGTTCTTC
TRBV29-1	few	TRBJ1-2	NA	CSARTGPYGYTF	TGCAGCGCCAGGACTGGCCCTTATGGCTACACCTTC
TRBV29-1	NA	TRBJ1-2	TRBD1	CSVDNRGDGYTF	TGCAGCGTTGATAACAGGGGAGATGGCTACACCTTC
TRBV2	NA	TRBJ2-1	TRBD1	CASTRQGTNNEQFF	TGTGCCAGCACCCGACAGGGAACTAACAATGAGCAGTTCTTC
TRBV30	few	TRBJ2-1	NA	CAWTPSYNEQFF	TGTGCCTGGACGCCGAGCTACAATGAGCAGTTCTTC
TRBV18	NA	TRBJ2-7	NA	CASSPQEAGFEQYF	TGTGCCAGCTCACCACAGGAGGCCGGATTCGAGCAGTACTTC
TRBV5-1	few	TRBJ2-7	TRBD1	CASSPGTAYEQYF	TGCGCCAGCAGCCCCGGGACAGCCTACGAGCAGTACTTC
TRBV4-2	few	TRBJ1-1	NA	CASSFGQGYTEAFF	TGTGCCAGCAGCTTTGGGCAGGGATACACTGAAGCTTTCTTT
TRBV11-2	few	TRBJ2-5	NA	CASSPRGGGETQYF	TGTGCCAGCAGCCCCCGAGGGGGTGGAGAGACCCAGTACTTC
TRBV6-6	few	TRBJ1-2	NA	CASSQRLGIYGYTF	TGTGCCAGCAGTCAACGATTGGGCATCTATGGCTACACCTTC
TRBV5-1	few	TRBJ2-7	TRBD2	CASSLVTSAFSYEQYF	TGCGCCAGCAGCTTGGTAACTAGCGCTTTCTCCTACGAGCAGTACTTC
TRBV30	few	TRBJ1-2	NA	CAWTQGPYGYTF	TGTGCCTGGACGCAGGGTCCCTATGGCTACACCTTC
TRBV27	few	TRBJ2-2	NA	CASSLGSSNTGELFF	TGTGCCAGCAGTTTAGGTAGCTCGAACACCGGGGAGCTGTTTTTT
TRBV19	few	TRBJ1-1	NA	CASSPPAGAYDTEAFF	TGTGCCAGTAGTCCTCCTGCAGGGGCGTATGACACTGAAGCTTTCTTT
TRBV29-1	NA	TRBJ2-5	NA	CSILGAETQYF	TGCAGCATCCTGGGGGCAGAGACCCAGTACTTC
TRBV5-1	NA	TRBJ1-1	TRBD1	CASKTTGAGTEAFF	TGCGCCAGCAAGACTACAGGGGCCGGCACTGAAGCTTTCTTT
TRBV28	few	TRBJ2-1	NA	CASSLLAVEQFF	TGTGCCAGCAGTTTATTAGCGGTTGAGCAGTTCTTC
TRBV29-1	few	TRBJ2-5	TRBD1	CSVKMWGQGSQETQYF	TGCAGCGTTAAAATGTGGGGACAGGGTTCCCAAGAGACCCAGTACTTC
TRBV29-1	few	TRBJ1-1	TRBD1	CSVEPDRGAFF	TGCAGCGTTGAGCCGGACAGGGGAGCTTTCTTT
TRBV27	few	TRBJ2-7	NA	CASSLSAREDEQYF	TGTGCCAGCAGTTTATCAGCCAGGGAGGACGAGCAGTACTTC
TRBV7-3	NA	TRBJ2-7	TRBD2	CASSLLAGGVYEQYF	TGTGCCAGCAGCTTACTAGCGGGAGGAGTGTACGAGCAGTACTTC
TRBV30	few	TRBJ1-4	NA	CAWSAQQNEKLFF	TGTGCCTGGAGCGCACAGCAGAATGAAAAACTGTTTTTT
TRBV18	NA	TRBJ1-2	NA	CASSPNAGDQNYGYTF	TGTGCCAGCTCACCAAACGCAGGGGATCAAAACTATGGCTACACCTTC
TRBV28	few	TRBJ2-7	TRBD1	CAALRQGGGEQYF	TGTGCCGCCCTAAGACAGGGCGGAGGCGAGCAGTACTTC
TRBV27	NA	TRBJ1-2	NA	CASSFGAPNSYGYTF	TGTGCCAGCAGTTTCGGAGCTCCTAATAGCTATGGCTACACCTTC
TRBV30	NA	TRBJ2-3	TRBD2	CAWSDEAGEADTQYF	TGTGCCTGGAGTGACGAGGCGGGAGAAGCAGATACGCAGTATTTT
TRBV7-7	few	TRBJ2-5	NA	CASSQGFETQYF	TGTGCTAGCAGCCAGGGATTCGAGACCCAGTACTTC
TRBV18	few	TRBJ2-5	TRBD2	CASSPSLAGETQYF	TGTGCCAGCTCACCATCCTTAGCGGGAGAGACCCAGTACTTC
TRBV11-3	NA	TRBJ2-1	TRBD1	CASSLDRYYNEQFF	TGTGCCAGCAGCTTGGACAGGTACTACAATGAGCAGTTCTTC
TRBV9	few	TRBJ2-2	NA	CASSVVAGNTGELFF	TGTGCCAGCAGCGTAGTTGCGGGTAACACCGGGGAGCTGTTTTTT
TRBV18	NA	TRBJ2-2	NA	CASSPTSGTGELFF	TGTGCCAGCTCCCCTACTAGTGGCACCGGGGAGCTGTTTTTT
TRBV4-1	few	TRBJ2-3	TRBD1	CASSQDAGTRTGGSDTQYF	TGCGCCAGCAGCCAAGATGCCGGGACCAGGACAGGGGGCTCAGATACGCAGTATTTT
TRBV7-2	few	TRBJ2-3	NA	CASSIIDTDTQYF	TGTGCCAGCAGCATAATAGACACAGATACGCAGTATTTT
TRBV4-1	NA	TRBJ1-5	TRBD1	CASSQVQDRGDQPQHF	TGCGCCAGCAGCCAGGTTCAGGACAGGGGCGATCAGCCCCAGCATTTT